This passage covers 27 T cell receptor beta chains from one sample sequenced in a study of cytomegalovirus exposure and HLA in healthy donors. PCR amplification relied on 60 Vbeta primers (plus 13 Jbeta primers). Assay: immunoSEQ multiplex PCR; the TCRdb copy retains only in-frame clones and omits some. With over 100,000 clones in the sample, the ten largest clones hold roughly 1.7%. Sequences were obtained from PBMCs. These receptors originate from a woman aged 40 to 49 in good health and CMV-seropositive.

The V gene is TRBV25-1, the J gene TRBJ1-2, with TRBD1 matching 10 bases. The CDR3 is made up of 13 amino acids. Germline lookup yields CDR1 MGHDK and CDR2 SYGVNS. With 10 bases clipped from V and 4 bases from J, the junction kept 6 bases outside the gene matches. This CDR3 reads CANGDRGIYGYTF. CDR3 in DNA: TGTGCCAATGGGGACAGGGGCATCTATGGCTACACCTTC.

The chain recombines TRBV29-1 with TRBJ1-4; maybe TRBD1 (5 bases). The CDR3 runs 15 residues. Germline CDR1 reads SQVTM; CDR2 reads ANQGSEA. V lost 7 bases and J lost 5, with 20 bases in between. CDR3 region: CSATKGGGRNEKLFF. As DNA, the CDR3 is TGCAGCGCCACAAAGGGCGGGGGGAGGAATGAAAAACTGTTTTTT.

This chain joins TRBV19 and TRBJ1-3; D is unresolved. CDR3 length: 16 amino acids. V lost 9 bases and J lost 4, with 22 bases in between. CDR1 LNHDA and CDR2 SQIVND come from the germline V gene (reference sequence). CDR3 residues: CASTGGVPRWGNTIYF. The CDR3 coding sequence is TGTGCCAGCACGGGCGGGGTACCTCGCTGGGGAAACACCATATATTTT.

V usage is TRBV9 and J usage is TRBJ2-2, with D maybe TRBD1 (5 bases). This CDR3 region has 15 residues. The germline V gene has CDR1 SGDLS and CDR2 YYNGEE. V was cut by 4 bases and J by 5 bases, with 15 bases left in between. CDR3 residues: CASSRSSQGTGELFF. The CDR3 DNA reads as TGTGCCAGCAGCAGATCTTCGCAGGGTACCGGGGAGCTGTTTTTT.

The chain recombines TRBV13 with TRBJ2-2; D is perhaps TRBD2 (5 bases). The CDR3 is 13 amino acids. In germline, CDR1 is PRHDT, CDR2 FYEKMQ (reference sequence). Trimming pared 1 base from V and 6 bases from J, leaving 6 bases between. The CDR3 region is CASSLERSGELFF. In DNA, the CDR3 is TGTGCCAGCAGCTTAGAGCGGTCCGGGGAGCTGTTTTTT.

The chain employs TRBV19 and TRBJ1-2, with a weak D call TRBD1 (6 bases). With 8 bases removed from V and 5 bases from J, the gap between germline ends came to 12 bases. CDR1 and CDR2 from the germline V gene are LNHDA and SQIVND (reference sequence). The CDR3 extends over 12 amino acids. The chain's CDR3 is CASWDKSYGYTF. CDR3 sequence (DNA): TGTGCCAGTTGGGACAAAAGTTATGGCTACACCTTC.

The rearrangement joins TRBV15 to TRBJ2-1; 13 bases fit TRBD2. The CDR3 totals 19 residues. Trimming cost V 0 bases and J 7 bases; bases outside gene matches: 12. Germline CDR1 reads LNHNV; CDR2 reads YYDKDF (reference sequence). CDR3 sequence: CATSRDPIGLAGVVNEQFF. The CDR3 bases are TGTGCCACCAGCAGAGACCCGATTGGACTAGCGGGAGTTGTGAATGAGCAGTTCTTC.

The genes are TRBV4-1 and TRBJ2-3; D might be TRBD1 (5 bases). Germline V gene data show CDR1 as MGHRA and CDR2 as YSYEKL. V shed 1 base and J shed 3 bases, with 11 bases lying between them. The CDR3 has 15 amino acids. DNA of the CDR3: TGCGCCAGCAGCCAAGCCCAGGGAATAACAGATACGCAGTATTTT. As protein: CASSQAQGITDTQYF.

The chain is built from TRBV4-3 and TRBJ2-3; 10 bases map to TRBD2. The CDR3 spans 19 residues. In germline, CDR1 is LGHNA, CDR2 YSLEER. After removal of 0 bases from V and 2 bases from J, the junction contained 11 bases not matched to a gene. The CDR3 DNA is TGCGCCAGCAGCCAAGATACCCCCCGGACTAGCGGACACACAGATACGCAGTATTTT. Protein: CASSQDTPRTSGHTDTQYF.

The chain is built from TRBV28 and TRBJ2-1, with 8 bases matching TRBD1. V lost 5 bases and J lost 2; bases outside the gene matches: 8. Looked up from germline, CDR1 is MDHEN and CDR2 is SYDVKM. The CDR3 length is 16 residues. The CDR3 DNA sequence: TGTGCCAGCAGTCTCAGACAGGGGCTTACCTACAATGAGCAGTTCTTC. It translates to CASSLRQGLTYNEQFF. Full variable domain (outside the CDR3, taken from reference TRBV28 and TRBJ2-1): DVKVTQSSRYLVKRTGEKVFLECVQDMDHENMFWYRQDPGLGLRLIYFSYDVKMKEKGDIPEGYSVSREKKERFSLILESASTNQTSMYLCASSLRQGLTYNEQFFGPGTRLTVL.

The V gene is TRBV5-1, the J gene TRBJ2-1; the D gene is possibly TRBD1 (7 bases). The CDR3 extends over 14 amino acids. CDR1 and CDR2 from the germline V gene are SGHRS and YFSETQ. Trimming stripped 4 bases from V and 5 bases from J, with 13 bases between. The CDR3 DNA is TGCGCCAGCAGCAACTCAGGGGGGCACAATGAGCAGTTCTTC. The encoded protein is CASSNSGGHNEQFF.

This chain joins TRBV7-2 and TRBJ2-1; weak D call: TRBD2 (6 bases). Germline-derived CDR1 and CDR2 are SGHTA and FQGNSA. There are 15 residues in the CDR3. V was trimmed by 4 bases and J by 3 bases, leaving 13 bases between them. Here the CDR3 DNA reads TGTGCCAGCAGCTCCTTCGGGGGACTCTACAATGAGCAGTTCTTC. Amino acid sequence: CASSSFGGLYNEQFF.

The genes are TRBV4-3 and TRBJ1-2; no definite D call. Per germline, CDR1 LGHNA and CDR2 YSLEER. The CDR3 consists of 15 residues. Trimming took 0 bases from V and 1 from J, leaving 9 bases between them. The CDR3 DNA reads TGCGCCAGCAGCCAAGATATCAGTATTAACTATGGCTACACCTTC. Amino acids: CASSQDISINYGYTF.

Here the CDR3 reads CASSVEAGPGGNEKLFF. CDR3 nucleotides: TGTGCCAGCAGCGTAGAAGCCGGACCGGGGGGTAATGAAAAACTGTTTTTT. This chain uses TRBV9 with TRBJ1-4, with D perhaps matching TRBD1 (5 bases). V lost 0 bases to trimming and J lost 4 bases, with 16 bases between them. This CDR3 is 17 amino acids long. Germline V gene data show CDR1 as SGDLS and CDR2 as YYNGEE.

The CDR3 nucleotides are TGTGCCAGCAGCTCCACACGGGGAGCCCATCAGCCCCAGCATTTT. It encodes CASSSTRGAHQPQHF. This chain joins TRBV14 and TRBJ1-5; D remains unclear. CDR1 is SGHDN and CDR2 is FVKESK in the germline V gene. V was clipped by 5 bases and J by 5 bases, with 16 bases between them. CDR3 length: 15 residues.

J is TRBJ1-2 and V is TRBV4-1, with 7 bases matching TRBD1. Germline V gene sequence: CDR1 MGHRA, CDR2 YSYEKL. CDR3 length: 15 residues. V trimming: 0 bases; J trimming: 4 bases; junction bases outside the gene matches: 5. The CDR3 DNA is TGCGCCAGCAGCCAAGAGGGTCGGACAGGCTATGGCTACACCTTC. This codes for CASSQEGRTGYGYTF.

This chain links TRBV10-3 with TRBJ1-2; weak D call: TRBD1 (5 bases). From germline, CDR1 is ENHRY and CDR2 SYGVKD. V was trimmed by 4 bases and J by 0 bases, leaving 9 bases between them. This CDR3 comprises 14 residues. CDR3 loop: CAISAQETNYGYTF. CDR3 DNA sequence: TGTGCCATCAGTGCACAGGAGACTAACTATGGCTACACCTTC.

This chain connects TRBV19 to TRBJ1-5; D call uncertain. This CDR3 region has 14 residues. Germline V lookup: CDR1 LNHDA, CDR2 SQIVND (reference sequence). Trimming shortened V by 0 bases and J by 2 bases, and 5 bases separated the two germline ends. CDR3 bases: TGTGCCAGTAGTATAGACCGGGGCAATCAGCCCCAGCATTTT. Amino acid sequence: CASSIDRGNQPQHF.

This chain connects TRBV9 to TRBJ1-1, with 8 bases fitting TRBD1. Germline V gives CDR1 SGDLS, CDR2 YYNGEE. CDR3 size: 17 residues. Trimming took 0 bases from V and 4 from J; bases not matched to a gene: 11. CDR3 protein: CASSVAGGTGPRTEAFF. The CDR3 DNA follows: TGTGCCAGCAGCGTAGCTGGGGGGACAGGCCCCCGCACTGAAGCTTTCTTT.

V is TRBV11-1 and J is TRBJ1-2; 7 nucleotides align to TRBD1. V gave up 3 bases and J gave up 2 bases; unmatched junction bases: 6. The germline CDR1 and CDR2 sequences are SGHAT and FQDESV (reference sequence). The length of the CDR3 is 15 residues. The CDR3 region is CASSFTGTENYGYTF. In DNA, the CDR3 is TGTGCCAGCAGCTTCACCGGGACAGAGAACTATGGCTACACCTTC.

The chain uses TRBV28 and TRBJ2-5; 7 bases match TRBD1. With 6 bases clipped from V and 5 bases from J, the junction kept 9 bases outside the gene matches. CDR1 is MDHEN and CDR2 is SYDVKM in the germline V gene. This CDR3 is built from 14 residues. CDR3 loop: CASSLDRAWETQYF. The CDR3 nucleotides are TGTGCCAGCAGCCTAGACAGGGCATGGGAGACCCAGTACTTC.

The chain has TRBV28 and TRBJ2-3; 7 bases align to TRBD1. This CDR3 is 14 amino acids long. Germline CDR1 MDHEN, CDR2 SYDVKM. The V gene end was trimmed by 6 bases and the J gene end by 5 bases; junction bases not matched to a gene: 8. In DNA form, the CDR3 reads TGTGCCAGCAGCTTACAGGGGCGGCAAGATACGCAGTATTTT. This sequence encodes CASSLQGRQDTQYF.

The chain employs TRBV5-8 and TRBJ2-3; D call uncertain. The CDR3 has 12 amino acids. Germline CDR1 SGHTS, CDR2 YDEGEE. Deletions cut 3 bases from V and 1 base from J, with 3 bases between. CDR3 in DNA: TGTGCCAGCAGCTCAGGCACAGATACGCAGTATTTT. Residues: CASSSGTDTQYF.

This chain uses TRBV5-8 with TRBJ1-1; the D gene is possibly TRBD1 (6 bases). This CDR3 has 16 residues. V was cut by 1 base and J by 1 base, with 14 bases left in between. In germline, CDR1 is SGHTS, CDR2 YDEGEE. The CDR3 loop is CASSLPDRLTNTEAFF. CDR3 bases: TGTGCCAGCAGCTTGCCAGACAGGCTTACGAACACTGAAGCTTTCTTT. Variable domain in full (rest from reference TRBV5-8 and TRBJ1-1): EAGVTQSPTHLIKTRGQQATLRCSPISGHTSVYWYQQALGLGLQFLLWYDEGEERNRGNFPPRFSGRQFPNYSSELNVNALELEDSALYLCASSLPDRLTNTEAFFGQGTRLTVV.

The CDR3, as DNA: TGCGCCAGCAGCTTGGAACTTAGACTGAGCGGGAGCAGCCACGAGCAGTACTTC. This codes for CASSLELRLSGSSHEQYF. The chain has TRBV5-1 and TRBJ2-7; 8 bases map to TRBD2. In germline, CDR1 is SGHRS, CDR2 YFSETQ. This CDR3 is 18 amino acids long. Losses at the gene ends were 0 bases for V and 5 bases for J; bases not matched to a gene: 16.

V is TRBV27 and J is TRBJ2-6; TRBD2 matches at 7 bases. The CDR3 runs 14 residues. The V gene end was trimmed by 7 bases and the J gene end by 1 base; junction bases not matched to a gene: 1. Germline V CDR1 and CDR2: MNHEY, SMNVEV (reference sequence). The CDR3 nucleotides are TGTGCCAGCATGGGAGGGTCTGGGGCCAACGTCCTGACTTTC. As protein: CASMGGSGANVLTF.

The chain combines TRBV7-9 with TRBJ1-2; 9 bases line up with TRBD1. The CDR3 length is 15 residues. The V and J ends lost 4 bases and 6 bases, in that order; junction bases with no gene match: 9. Germline-derived CDR1 and CDR2 are SEHNR and FQNEAQ (reference sequence). The CDR3 DNA reads as TGTGCCAGCAGCTCACCAGGGACAGGGCTAAATGGCTACACCTTC. This sequence encodes CASSSPGTGLNGYTF.